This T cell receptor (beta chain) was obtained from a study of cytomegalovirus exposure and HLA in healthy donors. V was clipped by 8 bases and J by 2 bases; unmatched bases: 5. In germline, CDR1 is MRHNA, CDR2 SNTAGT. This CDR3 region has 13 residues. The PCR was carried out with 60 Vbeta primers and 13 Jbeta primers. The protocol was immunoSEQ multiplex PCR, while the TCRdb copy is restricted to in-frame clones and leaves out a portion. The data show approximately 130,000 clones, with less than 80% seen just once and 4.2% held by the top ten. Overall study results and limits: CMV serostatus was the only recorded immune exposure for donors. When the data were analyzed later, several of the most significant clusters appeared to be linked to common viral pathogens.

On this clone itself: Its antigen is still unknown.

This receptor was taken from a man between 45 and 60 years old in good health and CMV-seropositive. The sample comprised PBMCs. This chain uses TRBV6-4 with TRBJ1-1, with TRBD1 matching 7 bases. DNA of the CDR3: TGTGCCAGCCGGGGGACAGCTAACACTGAAGCTTTCTTT. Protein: CASRGTANTEAFF.